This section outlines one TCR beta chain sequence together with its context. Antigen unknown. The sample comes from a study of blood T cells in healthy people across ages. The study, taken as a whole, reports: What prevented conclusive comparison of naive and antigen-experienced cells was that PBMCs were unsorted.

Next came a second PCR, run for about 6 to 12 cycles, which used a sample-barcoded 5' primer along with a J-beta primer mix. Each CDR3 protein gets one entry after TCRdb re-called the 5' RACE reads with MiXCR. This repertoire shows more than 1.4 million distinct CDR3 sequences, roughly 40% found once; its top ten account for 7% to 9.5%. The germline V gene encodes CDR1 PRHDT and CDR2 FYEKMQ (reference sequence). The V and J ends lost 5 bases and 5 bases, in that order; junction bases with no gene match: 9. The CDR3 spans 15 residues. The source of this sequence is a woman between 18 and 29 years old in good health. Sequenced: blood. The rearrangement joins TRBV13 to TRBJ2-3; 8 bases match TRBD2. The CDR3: CASSTRGGHQDTQYF. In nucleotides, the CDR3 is TGTGCCAGCAGCACCCGGGGGGGCCATCAAGATACGCAGTATTTT.